The 5 T cell receptor beta chains in this list originate from one sample, sequenced in a study of blood T cells in healthy people across ages. Combining a sample-barcoded 5' primer with a J-beta primer mix, a second PCR ran for roughly 7 to 11 cycles. TCRdb re-called the 5' RACE reads through MiXCR, storing one row per CDR3 protein. The sample yields about 970,000 distinct CDR3 sequences, roughly 51% seen once. Sequences were obtained from blood. These receptors all come from a woman in her sixties in good health.

In this sample, this clonotype turned up a few times. The chain links TRBV12-3 or TRBV12-4 to TRBJ2-1; possible D gene TRBD2, 5 bases. Deletions cut 5 bases from V and 9 bases from J, with 14 bases between. The CDR3 consists of 13 residues. The CDR3 loop is CASSVLEEAEQFF. DNA for the CDR3: TGTGCCAGCAGTGTACTAGAAGAGGCTGAGCAGTTCTTC.

This chain connects TRBV15 to TRBJ2-5, with no clear D. V was clipped by 4 bases and J by 3 bases, with 3 bases between them. From germline, CDR1 is LNHNV and CDR2 YYDKDF (reference sequence). The CDR3 contains 11 residues. CDR3 DNA sequence: TGTGCCACCAGCAACGAAGAGACCCAGTACTTC. Protein sequence: CATSNEETQYF. Supplemented by reference TRBV15 and TRBJ2-5, the full variable domain reads DAMVIQNPRYQVTQFGKPVTLSCSQTLNHNVMYWYQQKSSQAPKLLFHYYDKDFNNEADTPDNFQSRRPNTSFCFLDIRSPGLGDTAMYLCATSNEETQYFGPGTRLLVL.

The chain joins TRBV5-4 to TRBJ2-3; D might be TRBD1 or TRBD2, each matching 6 bases. Looked up from germline, CDR1 is SGHNT and CDR2 is YYREEE (reference sequence). The CDR3 runs 16 residues. Trimming cost V 1 base and J 6 bases, with 18 bases left between them. As DNA, the CDR3 is TGTGCCAGCAGCTTGATGGGGACACAAAGCGGGGATACGCAGTATTTT. Translation: CASSLMGTQSGDTQYF.

This clonotype showed up just a few times. V and J are TRBV24-1 and TRBJ2-3, with a possible D match to TRBD2 (5 bases). The CDR3 is 12 residues long. Germline-derived CDR1 and CDR2 are KGHDR and SFDVKD. V was pared by 7 bases and J by 2 bases, with 6 bases between. The CDR3 DNA is TGTGCCACCAGAGACTACACAGATACGCAGTATTTT. It specifies CATRDYTDTQYF.

This clonotype was seen a handful of times. DNA of the CDR3: TGCGCCAGCAGCCAAGGGGGCCTAGCGGGAGAGAGAGGAGAGACCCAGTACTTC. Its translation is CASSQGGLAGERGETQYF. V usage is TRBV4-1 and J usage is TRBJ2-5, with 10 bases lining up with TRBD2. J gave up 4 bases and V 1 base, and 12 bases lay outside the gene matches. The CDR3 loop spans 18 amino acids. The germline V gene has CDR1 MGHRA and CDR2 YSYEKL.